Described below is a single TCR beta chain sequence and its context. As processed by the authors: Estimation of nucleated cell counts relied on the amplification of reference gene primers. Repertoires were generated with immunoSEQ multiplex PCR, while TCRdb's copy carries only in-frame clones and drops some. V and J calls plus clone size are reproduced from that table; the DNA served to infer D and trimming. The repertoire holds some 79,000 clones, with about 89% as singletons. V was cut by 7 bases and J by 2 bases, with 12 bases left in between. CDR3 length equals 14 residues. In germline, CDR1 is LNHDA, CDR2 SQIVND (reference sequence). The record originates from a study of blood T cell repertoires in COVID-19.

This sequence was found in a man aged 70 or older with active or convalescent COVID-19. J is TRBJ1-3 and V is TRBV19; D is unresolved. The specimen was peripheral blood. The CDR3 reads CASTRSIPGNTIYF. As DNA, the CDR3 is TGTGCCAGTACCCGGTCGATCCCTGGAAACACCATATATTTT.